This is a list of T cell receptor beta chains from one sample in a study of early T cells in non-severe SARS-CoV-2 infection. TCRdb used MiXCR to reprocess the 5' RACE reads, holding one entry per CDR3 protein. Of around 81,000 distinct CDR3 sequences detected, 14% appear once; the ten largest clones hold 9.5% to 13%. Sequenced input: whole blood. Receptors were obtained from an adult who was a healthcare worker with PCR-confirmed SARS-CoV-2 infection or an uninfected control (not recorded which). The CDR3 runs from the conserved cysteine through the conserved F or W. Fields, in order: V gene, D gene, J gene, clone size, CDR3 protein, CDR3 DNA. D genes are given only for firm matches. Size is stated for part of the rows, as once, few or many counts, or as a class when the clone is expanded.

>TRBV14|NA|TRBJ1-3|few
CASSRRLNGNTIYF
TGTGCCAGCAGCCGACGGTTGAATGGAAACACCATATATTTT
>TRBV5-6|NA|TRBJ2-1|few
CASTALLAPREQFF
TGTGCCAGCACCGCCCTTCTGGCGCCCCGGGAGCAGTTCTTC
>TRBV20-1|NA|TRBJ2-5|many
CSAQGGETQYF
TGCAGTGCTCAAGGGGGGGAGACCCAGTACTTC
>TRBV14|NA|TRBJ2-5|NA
CASSRPRETQYF
TGTGCCAGCAGCCGGCCGAGGGAGACCCAGTACTTC
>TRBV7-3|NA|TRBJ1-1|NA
CASSPTGDTEAFF
TGTGCCAGCAGCCCGACGGGTGACACTGAAGCTTTCTTT
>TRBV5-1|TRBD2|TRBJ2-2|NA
CASSSLAGANTGELFF
TGCGCCAGCAGCTCCCTAGCGGGGGCGAACACCGGGGAGCTGTTTTTT
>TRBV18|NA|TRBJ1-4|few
CASSPQGFTNEKLFF
TGTGCCAGCTCACCACAAGGTTTTACGAATGAAAAACTGTTTTTT
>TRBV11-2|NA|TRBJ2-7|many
CASSLVFGSSYEQYF
TGTGCCAGCAGCTTAGTATTTGGGAGCTCCTACGAGCAGTACTTC
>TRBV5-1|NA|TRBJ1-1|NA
CVSTRDPNLNTEAFF
TGCGTCAGCACCAGGGATCCCAATTTGAACACTGAAGCTTTCTTT
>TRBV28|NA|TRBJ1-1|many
CASRHGGARGTEAFF
TGTGCCAGCAGGCACGGTGGGGCGCGAGGCACTGAAGCTTTCTTT
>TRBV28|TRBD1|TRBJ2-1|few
CASSTPGQLYNEQFF
TGTGCCAGCAGTACTCCGGGACAGCTATACAATGAGCAGTTCTTC
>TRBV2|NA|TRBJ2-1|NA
CASTVANEQFF
TGTGCCAGCACCGTAGCCAATGAGCAGTTCTTC
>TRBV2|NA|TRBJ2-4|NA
CASSDRNIQYF
TGTGCCAGCAGCGATCGGAACATTCAGTACTTC
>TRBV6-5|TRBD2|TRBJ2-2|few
CASKKAGTGELFF
TGTGCCAGCAAGAAAGCGGGGACCGGGGAGCTGTTTTTT
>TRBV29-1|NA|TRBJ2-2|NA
CSVAVGTHGTGELFF
TGCAGCGTTGCCGTAGGGACTCACGGCACCGGGGAGCTGTTTTTT
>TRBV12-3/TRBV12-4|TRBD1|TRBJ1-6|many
CASSLFDRVDSPLHF
TGTGCCAGCAGTTTGTTTGACAGGGTGGATTCACCCCTCCACTTT
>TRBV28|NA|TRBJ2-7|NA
CASSFSGSSYEQYF
TGTGCCAGCAGTTTTAGTGGAAGCTCCTACGAGCAGTACTTC
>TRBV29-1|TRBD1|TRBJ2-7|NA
CSVQPGQGPSYEQYF
TGCAGCGTTCAGCCGGGACAGGGACCCTCCTACGAGCAGTACTTC
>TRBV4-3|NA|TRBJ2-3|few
CASSQDGRSTDTQYF
TGCGCCAGCAGCCAAGACGGAAGAAGCACAGATACGCAGTATTTT
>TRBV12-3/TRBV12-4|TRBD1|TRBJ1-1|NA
CASSLGQGWGTEAFF
TGTGCCAGCAGTTTAGGACAGGGTTGGGGCACTGAAGCTTTCTTT
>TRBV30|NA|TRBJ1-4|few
CAWSVLYGATNEKLFF
TGTGCCTGGAGTGTACTATACGGGGCAACTAATGAAAAACTGTTTTTT
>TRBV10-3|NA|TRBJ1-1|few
CATHAGDTEAFF
TGTGCCACTCATGCGGGGGACACTGAAGCTTTCTTT